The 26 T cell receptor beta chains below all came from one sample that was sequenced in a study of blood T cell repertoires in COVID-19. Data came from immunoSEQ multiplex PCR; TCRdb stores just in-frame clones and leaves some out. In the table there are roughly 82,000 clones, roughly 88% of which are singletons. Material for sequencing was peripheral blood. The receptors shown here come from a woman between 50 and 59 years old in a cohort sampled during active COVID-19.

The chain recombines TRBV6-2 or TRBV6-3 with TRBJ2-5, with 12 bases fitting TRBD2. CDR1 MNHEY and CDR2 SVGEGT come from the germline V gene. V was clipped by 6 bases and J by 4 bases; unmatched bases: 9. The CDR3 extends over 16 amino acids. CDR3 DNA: TGTGCCAGCAGCCCCCGACTAGCGGGAGTTCGAGAGACCCAGTACTTC. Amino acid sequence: CASSPRLAGVRETQYF.

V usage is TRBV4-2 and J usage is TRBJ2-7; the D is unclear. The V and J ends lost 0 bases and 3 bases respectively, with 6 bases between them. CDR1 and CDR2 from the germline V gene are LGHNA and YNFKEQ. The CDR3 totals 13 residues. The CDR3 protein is CASSQDSVYEQYF. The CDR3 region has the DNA TGTGCCAGCAGCCAAGATTCCGTCTACGAGCAGTACTTC.

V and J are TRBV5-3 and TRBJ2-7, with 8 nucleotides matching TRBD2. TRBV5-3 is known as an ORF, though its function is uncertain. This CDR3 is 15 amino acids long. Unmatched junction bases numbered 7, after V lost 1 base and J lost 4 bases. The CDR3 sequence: CARSLNDGRAYEQYF. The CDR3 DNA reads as TGTGCCAGAAGCTTGAATGACGGGAGGGCTTACGAGCAGTACTTC.

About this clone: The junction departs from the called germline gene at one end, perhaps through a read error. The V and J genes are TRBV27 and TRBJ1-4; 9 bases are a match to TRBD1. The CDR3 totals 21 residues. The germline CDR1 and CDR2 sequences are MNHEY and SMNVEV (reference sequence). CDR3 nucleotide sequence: TGTGCCAACAGTTTGGGACAGGGAGTAGGAGTAATCCCGGTGGGTAATGAAAAACTGTTTTTT. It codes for CANSLGQGVGVIPVGNEKLFF.

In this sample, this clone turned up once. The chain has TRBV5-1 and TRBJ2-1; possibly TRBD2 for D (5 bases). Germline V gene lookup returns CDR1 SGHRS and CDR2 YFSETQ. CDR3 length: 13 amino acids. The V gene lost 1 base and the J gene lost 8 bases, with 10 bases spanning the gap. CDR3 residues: CASSLREFYEQFF. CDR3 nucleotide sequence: TGCGCCAGCAGCTTGAGGGAGTTCTATGAGCAGTTCTTC.

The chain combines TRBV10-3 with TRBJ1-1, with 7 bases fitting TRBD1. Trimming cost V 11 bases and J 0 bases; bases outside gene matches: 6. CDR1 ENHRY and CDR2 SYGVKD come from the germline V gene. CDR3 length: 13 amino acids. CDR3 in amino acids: CAAGTDLNTEAFF. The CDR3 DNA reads TGTGCCGCGGGGACAGACCTGAACACTGAAGCTTTCTTT.

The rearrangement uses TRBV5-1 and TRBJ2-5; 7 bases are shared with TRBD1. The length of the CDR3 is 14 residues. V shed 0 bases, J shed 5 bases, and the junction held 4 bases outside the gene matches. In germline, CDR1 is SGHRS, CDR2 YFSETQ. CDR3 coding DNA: TGCGCCAGCAGCTTGGTAGGGGGCGCGGAGACCCAGTACTTC. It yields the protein CASSLVGGAETQYF.

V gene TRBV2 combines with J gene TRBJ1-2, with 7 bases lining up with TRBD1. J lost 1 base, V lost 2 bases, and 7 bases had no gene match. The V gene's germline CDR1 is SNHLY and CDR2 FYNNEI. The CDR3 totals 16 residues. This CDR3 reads CASSEQGGGHNYGYTF. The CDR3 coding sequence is TGTGCCAGCAGTGAACAGGGGGGCGGCCATAACTATGGCTACACCTTC.

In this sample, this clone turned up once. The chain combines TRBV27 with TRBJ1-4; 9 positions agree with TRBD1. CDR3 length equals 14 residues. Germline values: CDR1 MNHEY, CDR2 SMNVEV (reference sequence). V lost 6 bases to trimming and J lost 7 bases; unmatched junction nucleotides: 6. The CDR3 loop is CASRPTGGGEKLFF. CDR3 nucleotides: TGTGCCAGCAGACCGACAGGGGGTGGTGAAAAACTGTTTTTT.

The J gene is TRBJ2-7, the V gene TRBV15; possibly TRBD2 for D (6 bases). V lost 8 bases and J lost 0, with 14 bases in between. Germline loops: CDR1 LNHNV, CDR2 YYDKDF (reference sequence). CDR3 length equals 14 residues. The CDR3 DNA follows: TGTGCCACCGCTACTCGGCGGGACTCCTACGAGCAGTACTTC. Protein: CATATRRDSYEQYF.

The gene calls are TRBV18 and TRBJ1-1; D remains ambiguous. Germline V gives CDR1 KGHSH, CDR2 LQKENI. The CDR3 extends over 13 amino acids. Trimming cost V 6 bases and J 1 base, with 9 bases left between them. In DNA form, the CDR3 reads TGTGCCAGCTCTAGCGGAGAGAACACTGAAGCTTTCTTT. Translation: CASSSGENTEAFF.

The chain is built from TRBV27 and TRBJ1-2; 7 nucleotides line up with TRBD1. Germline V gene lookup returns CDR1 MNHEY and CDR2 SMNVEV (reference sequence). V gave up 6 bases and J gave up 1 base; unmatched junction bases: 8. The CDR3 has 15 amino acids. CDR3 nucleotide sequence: TGTGCCAGCAGCTACAGGGGCGGTGGTAACTATGGCTACACCTTC. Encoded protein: CASSYRGGGNYGYTF.

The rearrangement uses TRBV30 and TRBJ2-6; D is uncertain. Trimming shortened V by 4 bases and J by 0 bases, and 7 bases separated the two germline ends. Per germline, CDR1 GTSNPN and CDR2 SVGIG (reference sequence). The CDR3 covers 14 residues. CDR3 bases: TGTGCCTGGACGCTAACCTCTGGGGCCAACGTCCTGACTTTC. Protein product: CAWTLTSGANVLTF.

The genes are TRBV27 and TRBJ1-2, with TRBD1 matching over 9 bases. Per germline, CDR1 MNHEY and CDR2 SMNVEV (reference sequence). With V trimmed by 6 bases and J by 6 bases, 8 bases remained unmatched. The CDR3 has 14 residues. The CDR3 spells CASRSDRDRDGYTF. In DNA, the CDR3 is TGTGCCAGCAGAAGCGACCGGGACAGGGATGGCTACACCTTC.

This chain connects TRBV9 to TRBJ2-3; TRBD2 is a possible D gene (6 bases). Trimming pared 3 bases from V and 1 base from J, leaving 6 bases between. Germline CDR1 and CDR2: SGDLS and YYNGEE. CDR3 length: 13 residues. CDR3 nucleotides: TGTGCCAGCAGCGGGGGGGGCACAGATACGCAGTATTTT. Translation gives CASSGGGTDTQYF.

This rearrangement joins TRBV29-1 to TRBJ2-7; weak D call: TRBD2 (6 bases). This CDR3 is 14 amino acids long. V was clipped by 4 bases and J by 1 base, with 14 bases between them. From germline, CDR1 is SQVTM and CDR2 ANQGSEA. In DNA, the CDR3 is TGCAGCGTTGGGACGTTCGGAGGGTCCTACGAGCAGTACTTC. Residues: CSVGTFGGSYEQYF.

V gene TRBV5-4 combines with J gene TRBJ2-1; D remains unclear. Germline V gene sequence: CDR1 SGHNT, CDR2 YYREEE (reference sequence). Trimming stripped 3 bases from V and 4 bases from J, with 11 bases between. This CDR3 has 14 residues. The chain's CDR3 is CASSSPTEYNEQFF. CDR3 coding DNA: TGTGCCAGCAGCTCCCCGACGGAGTACAATGAGCAGTTCTTC.

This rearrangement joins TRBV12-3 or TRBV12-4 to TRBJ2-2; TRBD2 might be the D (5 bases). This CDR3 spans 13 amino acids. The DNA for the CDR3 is TGTGCTTCCCGAACTAGAAACACCGGGGAGCTGTTTTTT. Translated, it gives CASRTRNTGELFF.

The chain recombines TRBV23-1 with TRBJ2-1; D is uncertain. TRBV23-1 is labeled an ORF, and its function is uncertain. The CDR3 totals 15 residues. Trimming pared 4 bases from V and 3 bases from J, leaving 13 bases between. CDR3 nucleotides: TGCGCCAGCAGTCCTGGGTCCCCAGGCTACAATGAGCAGTTCTTC. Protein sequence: CASSPGSPGYNEQFF.

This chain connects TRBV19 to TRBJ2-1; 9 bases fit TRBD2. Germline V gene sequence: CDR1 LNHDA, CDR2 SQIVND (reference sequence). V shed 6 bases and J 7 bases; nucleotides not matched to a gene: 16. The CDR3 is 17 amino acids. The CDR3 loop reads CASRPRGGAGGYNEQFF. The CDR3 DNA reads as TGTGCCAGTAGGCCCCGAGGGGGAGCGGGAGGATATAATGAGCAGTTCTTC. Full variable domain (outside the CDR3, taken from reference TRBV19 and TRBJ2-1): DGGITQSPKYLFRKEGQNVTLSCEQNLNHDAMYWYRQDPGQGLRLIYYSQIVNDFQKGDIAEGYSVSREKKESFPLTVTSAQKNPTAFYLCASRPRGGAGGYNEQFFGPGTRLTVL.

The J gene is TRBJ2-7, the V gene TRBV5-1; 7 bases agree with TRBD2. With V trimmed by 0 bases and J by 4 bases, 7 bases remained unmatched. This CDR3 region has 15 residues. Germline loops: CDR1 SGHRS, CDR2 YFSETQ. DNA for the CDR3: TGCGCCAGCAGCTTGGGTGGCGGGAGTAATTACGAGCAGTACTTC. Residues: CASSLGGGSNYEQYF. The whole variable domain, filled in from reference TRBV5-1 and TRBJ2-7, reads KAGVTQTPRYLIKTRGQQVTLSCSPISGHRSVSWYQQTPGQGLQFLFEYFSETQRNKGNFPGRFSGRQFSNSRSEMNVSTLELGDSALYLCASSLGGGSNYEQYFGPGTRLTVT.

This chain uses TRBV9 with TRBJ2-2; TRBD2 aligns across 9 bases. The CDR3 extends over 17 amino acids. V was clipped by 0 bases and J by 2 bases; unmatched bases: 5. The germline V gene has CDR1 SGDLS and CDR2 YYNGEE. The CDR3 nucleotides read TGTGCCAGCAGCGTAGTAGGAGCGGGAGGAAACACCGGGGAGCTGTTTTTT. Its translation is CASSVVGAGGNTGELFF. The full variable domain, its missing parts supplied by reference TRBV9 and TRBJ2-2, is DSGVTQTPKHLITATGQRVTLRCSPRSGDLSVYWYQQSLDQGLQFLIQYYNGEERAKGNILERFSAQQFPDLHSELNLSSLELGDSALYFCASSVVGAGGNTGELFFGEGSRLTVL.

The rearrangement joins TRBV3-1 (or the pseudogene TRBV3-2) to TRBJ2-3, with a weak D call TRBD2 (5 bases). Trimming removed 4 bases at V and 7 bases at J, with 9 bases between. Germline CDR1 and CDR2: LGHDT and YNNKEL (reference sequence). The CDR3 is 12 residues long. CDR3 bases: TGTGCCAGCAGCCCCCAGCGGAATACGCAGTATTTT. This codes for CASSPQRNTQYF.

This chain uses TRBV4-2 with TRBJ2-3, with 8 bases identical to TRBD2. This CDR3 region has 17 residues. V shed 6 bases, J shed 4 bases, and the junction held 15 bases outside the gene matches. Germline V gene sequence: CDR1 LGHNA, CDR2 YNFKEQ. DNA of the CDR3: TGTGCCAGCAGTCGAACGGCCGGGCGGGAGGCCTCAGATACGCAGTATTTT. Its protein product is CASSRTAGREASDTQYF.

CDR3 bases: TGTGCCAGCAGCCAATCCGAGGGGACAGTGAACACTGAAGCTTTCTTT. Residues: CASSQSEGTVNTEAFF. The V and J genes are TRBV16 and TRBJ1-1; TRBD1 matches 7 bases. Per germline, CDR1 KGHSY and CDR2 FQNENV. This CDR3 has 16 residues. V dropped 0 bases and J dropped 0; count of bases not matched to a gene: 4.

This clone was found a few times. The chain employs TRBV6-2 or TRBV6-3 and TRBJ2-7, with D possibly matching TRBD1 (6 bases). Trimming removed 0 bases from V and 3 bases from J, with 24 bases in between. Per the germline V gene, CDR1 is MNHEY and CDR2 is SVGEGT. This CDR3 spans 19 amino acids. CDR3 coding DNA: TGTGCCAGCAGTTACTCAGGCGTGATGGGGGCAGGCCTTAACTACGAGCAGTACTTC. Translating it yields CASSYSGVMGAGLNYEQYF.